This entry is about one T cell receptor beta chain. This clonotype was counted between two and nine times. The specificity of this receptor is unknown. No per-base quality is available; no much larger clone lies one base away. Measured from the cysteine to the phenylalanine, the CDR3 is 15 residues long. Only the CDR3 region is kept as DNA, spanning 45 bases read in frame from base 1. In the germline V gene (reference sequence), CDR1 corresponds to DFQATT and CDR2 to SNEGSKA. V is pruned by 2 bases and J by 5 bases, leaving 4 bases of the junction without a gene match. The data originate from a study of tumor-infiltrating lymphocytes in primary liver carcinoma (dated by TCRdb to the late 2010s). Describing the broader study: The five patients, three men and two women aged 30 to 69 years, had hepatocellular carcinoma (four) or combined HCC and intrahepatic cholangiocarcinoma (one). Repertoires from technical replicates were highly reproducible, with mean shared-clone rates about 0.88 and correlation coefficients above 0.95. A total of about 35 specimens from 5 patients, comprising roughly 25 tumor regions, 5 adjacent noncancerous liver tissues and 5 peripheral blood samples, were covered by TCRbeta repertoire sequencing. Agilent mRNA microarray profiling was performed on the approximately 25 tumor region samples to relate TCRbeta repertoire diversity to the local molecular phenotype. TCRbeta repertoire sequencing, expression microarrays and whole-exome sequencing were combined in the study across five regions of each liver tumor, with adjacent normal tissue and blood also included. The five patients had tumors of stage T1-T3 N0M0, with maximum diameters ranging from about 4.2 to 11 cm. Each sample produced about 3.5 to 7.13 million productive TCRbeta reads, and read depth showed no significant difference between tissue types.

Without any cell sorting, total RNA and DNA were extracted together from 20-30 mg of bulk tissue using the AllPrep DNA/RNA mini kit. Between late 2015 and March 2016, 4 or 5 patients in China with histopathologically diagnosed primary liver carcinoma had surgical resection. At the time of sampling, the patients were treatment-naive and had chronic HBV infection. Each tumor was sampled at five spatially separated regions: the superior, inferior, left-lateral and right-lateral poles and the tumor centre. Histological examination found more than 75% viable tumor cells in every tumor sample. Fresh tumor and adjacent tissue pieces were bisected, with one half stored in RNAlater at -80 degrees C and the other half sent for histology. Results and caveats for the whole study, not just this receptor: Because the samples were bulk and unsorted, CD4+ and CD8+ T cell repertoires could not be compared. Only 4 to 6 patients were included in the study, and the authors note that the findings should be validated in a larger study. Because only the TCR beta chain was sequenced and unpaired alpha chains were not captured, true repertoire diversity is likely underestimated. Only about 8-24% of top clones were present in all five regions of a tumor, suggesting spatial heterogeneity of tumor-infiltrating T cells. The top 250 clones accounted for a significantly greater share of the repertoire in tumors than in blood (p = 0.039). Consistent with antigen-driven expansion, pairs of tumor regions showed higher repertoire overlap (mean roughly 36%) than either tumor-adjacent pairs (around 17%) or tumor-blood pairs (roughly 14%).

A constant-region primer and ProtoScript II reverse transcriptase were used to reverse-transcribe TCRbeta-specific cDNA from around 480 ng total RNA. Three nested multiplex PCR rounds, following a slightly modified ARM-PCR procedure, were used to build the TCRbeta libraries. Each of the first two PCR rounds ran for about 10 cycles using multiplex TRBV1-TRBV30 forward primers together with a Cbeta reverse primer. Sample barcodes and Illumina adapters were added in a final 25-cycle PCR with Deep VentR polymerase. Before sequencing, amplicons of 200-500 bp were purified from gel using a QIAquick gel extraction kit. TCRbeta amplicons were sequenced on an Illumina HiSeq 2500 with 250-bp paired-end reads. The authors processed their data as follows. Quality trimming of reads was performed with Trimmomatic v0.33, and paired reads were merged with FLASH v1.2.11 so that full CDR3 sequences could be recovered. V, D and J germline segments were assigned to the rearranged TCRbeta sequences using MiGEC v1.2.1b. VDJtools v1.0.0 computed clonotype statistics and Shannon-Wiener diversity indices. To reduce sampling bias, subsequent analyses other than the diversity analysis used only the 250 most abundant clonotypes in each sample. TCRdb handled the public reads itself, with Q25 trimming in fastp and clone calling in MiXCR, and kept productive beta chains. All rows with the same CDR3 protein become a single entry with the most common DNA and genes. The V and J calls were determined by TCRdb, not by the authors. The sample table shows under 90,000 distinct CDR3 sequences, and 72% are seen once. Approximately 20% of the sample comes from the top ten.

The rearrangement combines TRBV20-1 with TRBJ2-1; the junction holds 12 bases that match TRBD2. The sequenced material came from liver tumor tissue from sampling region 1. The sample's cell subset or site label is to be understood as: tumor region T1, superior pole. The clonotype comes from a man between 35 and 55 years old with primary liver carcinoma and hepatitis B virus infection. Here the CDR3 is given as CSARPTSGSHNEQFF. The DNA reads TGCAGTGCTAGACCGACTAGCGGGAGCCACAATGAGCAGTTCTTC.